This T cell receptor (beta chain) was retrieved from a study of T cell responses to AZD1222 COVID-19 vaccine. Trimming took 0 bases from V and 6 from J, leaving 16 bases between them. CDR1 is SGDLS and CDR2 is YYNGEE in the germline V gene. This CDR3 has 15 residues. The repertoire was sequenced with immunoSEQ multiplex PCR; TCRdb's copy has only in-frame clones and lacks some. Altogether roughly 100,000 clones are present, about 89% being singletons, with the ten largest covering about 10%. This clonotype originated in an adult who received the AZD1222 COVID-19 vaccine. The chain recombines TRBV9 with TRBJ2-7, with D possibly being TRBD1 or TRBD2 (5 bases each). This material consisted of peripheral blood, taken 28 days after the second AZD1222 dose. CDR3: CASSVGGTDLSEQYF. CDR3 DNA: TGTGCCAGCAGCGTAGGGGGGACCGACCTCTCCGAGCAGTACTTC.